What follows describes a single T cell receptor beta chain. The antigen is undetermined. The treatment is: roughly 10-day PBMC culture with coronavirus spike peptide pools or control peptides (ViraFEST assay). These data originate in a study of vaccination and CD4 T cells after COVID-19. On the study more broadly: Some control cultures received a CEFX pool, which served as the positive control. Others received an HIV-1 Nef pool or no peptide.

Sequenced with the Oncomine TCR Beta short-read assay was DNA taken from cultured CD4+ T cells. Using its own MiXCR run on the PCR reads, TCRdb lists one record per CDR3 protein. Of about 10,000 distinct CDR3 sequences in the sample, about 53% are singletons; the top ten hold about 11%. The CDR3 sequence is 17 residues long. Germline assignment: CDR1 MDHEN and CDR2 SYDVKM. V was pared by 3 bases and J by 5 bases, with 22 bases between. Sequenced: CD4+ T cells from blood, cultured in vitro. This clonotype originated in a human donor who had recovered from COVID-19. The chain joins TRBV28 to TRBJ1-2; a weak D match, TRBD1 (5 bases). The CDR3 coding sequence is TGTGCCAGCAGTTTTAGGGACGGCAAGTGGGGGGGTTATGGCTACACCTTC. This sequence encodes CASSFRDGKWGGYGYTF.